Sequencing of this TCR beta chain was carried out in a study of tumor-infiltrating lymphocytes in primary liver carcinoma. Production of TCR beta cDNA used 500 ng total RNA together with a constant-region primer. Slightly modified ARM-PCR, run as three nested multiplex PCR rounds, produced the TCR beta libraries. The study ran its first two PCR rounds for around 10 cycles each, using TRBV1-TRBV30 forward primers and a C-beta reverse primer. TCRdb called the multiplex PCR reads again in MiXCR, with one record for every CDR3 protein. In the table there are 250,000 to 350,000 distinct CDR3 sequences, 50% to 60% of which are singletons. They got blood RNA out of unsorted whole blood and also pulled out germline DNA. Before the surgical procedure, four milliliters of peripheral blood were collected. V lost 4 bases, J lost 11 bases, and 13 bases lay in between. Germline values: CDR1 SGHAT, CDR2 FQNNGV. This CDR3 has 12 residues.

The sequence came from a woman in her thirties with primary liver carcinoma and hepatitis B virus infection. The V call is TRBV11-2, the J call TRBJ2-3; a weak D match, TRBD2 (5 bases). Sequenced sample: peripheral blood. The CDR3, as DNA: TGTGCCAGCAGCTCAGAGGGAGTCCTGCAGTATTTT. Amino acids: CASSSEGVLQYF.